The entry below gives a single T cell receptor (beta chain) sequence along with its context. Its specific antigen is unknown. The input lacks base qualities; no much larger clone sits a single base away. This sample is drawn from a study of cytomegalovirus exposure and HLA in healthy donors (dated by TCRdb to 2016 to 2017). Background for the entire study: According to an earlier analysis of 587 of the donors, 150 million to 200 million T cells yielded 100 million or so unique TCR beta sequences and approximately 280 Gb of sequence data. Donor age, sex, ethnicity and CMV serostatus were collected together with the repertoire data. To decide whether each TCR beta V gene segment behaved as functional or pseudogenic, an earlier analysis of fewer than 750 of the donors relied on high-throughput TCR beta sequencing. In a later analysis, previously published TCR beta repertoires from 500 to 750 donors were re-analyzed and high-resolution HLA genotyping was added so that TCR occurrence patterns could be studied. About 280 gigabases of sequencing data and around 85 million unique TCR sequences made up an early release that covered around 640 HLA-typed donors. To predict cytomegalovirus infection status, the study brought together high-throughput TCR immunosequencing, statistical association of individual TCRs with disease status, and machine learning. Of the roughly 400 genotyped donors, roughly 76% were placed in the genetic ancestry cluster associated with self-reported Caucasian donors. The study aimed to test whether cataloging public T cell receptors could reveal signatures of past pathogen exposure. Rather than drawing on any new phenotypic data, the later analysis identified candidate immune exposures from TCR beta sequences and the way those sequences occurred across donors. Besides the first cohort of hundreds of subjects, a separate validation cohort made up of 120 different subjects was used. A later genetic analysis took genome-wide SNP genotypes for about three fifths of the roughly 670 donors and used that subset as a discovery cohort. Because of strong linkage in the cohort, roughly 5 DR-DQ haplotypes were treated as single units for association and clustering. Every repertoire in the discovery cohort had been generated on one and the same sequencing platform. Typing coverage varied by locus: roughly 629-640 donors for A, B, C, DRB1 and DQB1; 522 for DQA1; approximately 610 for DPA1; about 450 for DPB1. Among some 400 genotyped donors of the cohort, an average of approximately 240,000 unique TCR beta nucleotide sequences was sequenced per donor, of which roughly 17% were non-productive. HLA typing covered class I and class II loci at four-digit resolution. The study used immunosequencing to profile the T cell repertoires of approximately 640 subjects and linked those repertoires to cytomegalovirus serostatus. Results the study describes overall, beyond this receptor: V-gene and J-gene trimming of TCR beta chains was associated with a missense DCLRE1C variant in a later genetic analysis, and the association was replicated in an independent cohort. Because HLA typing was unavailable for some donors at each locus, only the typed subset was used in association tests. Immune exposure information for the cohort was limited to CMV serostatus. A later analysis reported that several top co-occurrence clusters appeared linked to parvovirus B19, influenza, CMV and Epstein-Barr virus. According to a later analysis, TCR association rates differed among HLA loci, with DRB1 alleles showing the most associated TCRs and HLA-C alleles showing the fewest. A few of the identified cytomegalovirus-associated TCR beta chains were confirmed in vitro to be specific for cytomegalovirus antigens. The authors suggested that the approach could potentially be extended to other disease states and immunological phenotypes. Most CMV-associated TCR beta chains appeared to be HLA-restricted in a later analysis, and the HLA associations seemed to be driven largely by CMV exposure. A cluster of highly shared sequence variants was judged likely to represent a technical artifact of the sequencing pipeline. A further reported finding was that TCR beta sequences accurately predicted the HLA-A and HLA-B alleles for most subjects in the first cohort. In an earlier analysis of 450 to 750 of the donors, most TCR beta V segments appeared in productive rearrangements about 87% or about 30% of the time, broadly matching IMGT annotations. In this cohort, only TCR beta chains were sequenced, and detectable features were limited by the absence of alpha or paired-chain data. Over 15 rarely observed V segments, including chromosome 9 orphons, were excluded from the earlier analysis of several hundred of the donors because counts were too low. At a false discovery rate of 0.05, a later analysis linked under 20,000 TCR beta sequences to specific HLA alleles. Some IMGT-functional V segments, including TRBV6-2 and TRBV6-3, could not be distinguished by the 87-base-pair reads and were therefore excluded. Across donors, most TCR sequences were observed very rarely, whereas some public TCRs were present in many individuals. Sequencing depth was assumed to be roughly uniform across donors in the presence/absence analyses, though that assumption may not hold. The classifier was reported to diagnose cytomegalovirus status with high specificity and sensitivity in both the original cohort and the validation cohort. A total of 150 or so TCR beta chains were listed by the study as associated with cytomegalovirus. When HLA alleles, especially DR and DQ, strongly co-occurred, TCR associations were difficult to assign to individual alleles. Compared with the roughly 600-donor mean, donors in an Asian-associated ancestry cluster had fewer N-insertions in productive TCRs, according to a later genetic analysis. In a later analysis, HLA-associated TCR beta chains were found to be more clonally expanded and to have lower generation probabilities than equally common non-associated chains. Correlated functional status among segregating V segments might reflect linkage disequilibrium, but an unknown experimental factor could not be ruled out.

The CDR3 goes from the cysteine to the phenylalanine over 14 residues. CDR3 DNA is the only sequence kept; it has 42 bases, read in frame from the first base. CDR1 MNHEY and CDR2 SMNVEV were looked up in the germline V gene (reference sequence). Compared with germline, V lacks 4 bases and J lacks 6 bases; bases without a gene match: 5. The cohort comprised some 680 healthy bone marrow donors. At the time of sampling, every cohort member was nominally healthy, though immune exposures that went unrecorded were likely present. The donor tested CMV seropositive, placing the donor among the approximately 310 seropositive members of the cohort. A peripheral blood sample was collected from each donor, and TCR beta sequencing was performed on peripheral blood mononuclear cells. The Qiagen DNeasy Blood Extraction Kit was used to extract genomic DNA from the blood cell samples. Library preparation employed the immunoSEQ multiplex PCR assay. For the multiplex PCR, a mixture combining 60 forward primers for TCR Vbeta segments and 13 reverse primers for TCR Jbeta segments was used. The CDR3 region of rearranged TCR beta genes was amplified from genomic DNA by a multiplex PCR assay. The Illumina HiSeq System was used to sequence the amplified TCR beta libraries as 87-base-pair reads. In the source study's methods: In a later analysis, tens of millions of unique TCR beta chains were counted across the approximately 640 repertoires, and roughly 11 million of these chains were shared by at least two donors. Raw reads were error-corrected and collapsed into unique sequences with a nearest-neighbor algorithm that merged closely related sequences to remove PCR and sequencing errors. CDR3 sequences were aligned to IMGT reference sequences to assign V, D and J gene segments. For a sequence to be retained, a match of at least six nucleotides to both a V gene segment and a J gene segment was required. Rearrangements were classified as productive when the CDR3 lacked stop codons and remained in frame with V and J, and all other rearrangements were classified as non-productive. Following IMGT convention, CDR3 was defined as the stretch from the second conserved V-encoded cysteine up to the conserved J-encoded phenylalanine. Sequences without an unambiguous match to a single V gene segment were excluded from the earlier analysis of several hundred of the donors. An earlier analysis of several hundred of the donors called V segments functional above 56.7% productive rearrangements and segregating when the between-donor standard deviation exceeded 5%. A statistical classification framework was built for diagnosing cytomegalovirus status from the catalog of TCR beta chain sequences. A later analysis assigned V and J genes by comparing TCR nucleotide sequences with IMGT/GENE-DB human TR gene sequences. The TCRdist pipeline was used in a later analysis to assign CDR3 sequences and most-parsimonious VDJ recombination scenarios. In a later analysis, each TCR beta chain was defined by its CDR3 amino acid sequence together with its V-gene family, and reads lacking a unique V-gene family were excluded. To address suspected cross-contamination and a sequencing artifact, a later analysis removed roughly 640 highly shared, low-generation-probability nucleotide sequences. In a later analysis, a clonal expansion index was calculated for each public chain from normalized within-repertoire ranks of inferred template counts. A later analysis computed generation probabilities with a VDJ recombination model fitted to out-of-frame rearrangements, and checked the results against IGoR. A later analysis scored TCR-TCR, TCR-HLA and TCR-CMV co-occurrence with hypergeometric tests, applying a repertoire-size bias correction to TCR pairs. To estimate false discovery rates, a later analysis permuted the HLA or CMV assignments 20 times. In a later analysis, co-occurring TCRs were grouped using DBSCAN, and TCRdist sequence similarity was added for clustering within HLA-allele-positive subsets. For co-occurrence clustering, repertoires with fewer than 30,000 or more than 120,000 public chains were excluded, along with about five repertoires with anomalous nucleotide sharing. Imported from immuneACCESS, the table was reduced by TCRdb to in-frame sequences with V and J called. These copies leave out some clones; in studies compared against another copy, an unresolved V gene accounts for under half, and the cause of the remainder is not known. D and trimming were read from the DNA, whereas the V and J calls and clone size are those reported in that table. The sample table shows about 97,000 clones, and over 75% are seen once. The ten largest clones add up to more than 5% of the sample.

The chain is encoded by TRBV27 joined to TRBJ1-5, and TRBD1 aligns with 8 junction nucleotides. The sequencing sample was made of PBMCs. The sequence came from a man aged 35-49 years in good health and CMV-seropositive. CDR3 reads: CASSSDREGQPQHF. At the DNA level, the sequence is TGTGCCAGCAGTTCGGACAGGGAGGGTCAGCCCCAGCATTTT.